Below, one T cell receptor (beta chain) is given with its context. Its antigen remains undetermined. There are no base qualities to consult, and no much larger clone falls within one base. The CDR3 regions of human TCRbeta chains were subjected to immunosequencing. In the source study's methods: Repertoire TCRs were matched against a reference library of SARS-CoV-2-specific TCRs generated with the MIRA antigen-specificity platform. Breadth was defined as the fraction of unique TCRs that were SARS-CoV-2-associated, and depth was defined as the fraction of total T cells that were SARS-CoV-2-associated. Using the MIRA data, each spike-specific TCR was mapped to the spike region that the TCR reacts to and placed in a CD4 or CD8 class. Log10-transformed breadth and depth values were compared by one-way ANOVA with Sidak's multiple comparisons tests. The table was pulled from immuneACCESS by TCRdb, which kept in-frame rearrangements only. Such tables lose some clones; where checked, under half of the loss comes from unresolved V genes, and the rest has no known cause. V and J calls and clone size follow that table, whereas D and trimming were derived from the DNA. The sample yields 66,000 or so clones; approximately 85% were counted once. The top ten hold around 20% of the sample.

Trimming at the junction amounts to 6 bases on V and 0 bases on J, and the germline ends lie 11 bases apart. The CDR3 has 14 amino acids, counting the end cysteine and phenylalanine. The sequence is cut down to CDR3 DNA, 42 bases in frame from base 1. From a lookup of the germline V gene, CDR1 and CDR2 are MNHEY and SVGAGI. This specimen's time point label, per the study, means: baseline before first vaccination. Explained via the paper, the treatment or condition label denotes: meningococcal conjugate vaccine given as trial control. Vaccinee samples came from UK trials COV001 and COV002, including a single-blind randomized controlled phase 2/3 trial of AZD1222 (ChAdOx1 nCoV-19) in healthy adults. Trial participant PBMC samples were collected at day 0 and day 28 after the second dose for TCRbeta chain sequencing. The record originates from a study of T cell responses to AZD1222 COVID-19 vaccine (dated by TCRdb to the early 2020s). Study-wide context: TCR sequencing covered approximately 230 trial participants: about 210 given two doses of AZD1222 and 26 given two doses of MenACWY control vaccine. Trial participants were enrolled into age subgroups of 18-55, 56-69 and 70-plus years, which contained approximately 150, 28 and 58 TCR-sequenced participants, respectively.

Results the study describes overall, beyond this receptor: Participants were mostly white British and included more females than males, and it was suggested by the authors that clonal diversity may have been underestimated. The 56-69-year group was small, and its depth increase did not reach significance, likely because of low power. After two AZD1222 doses, spike-specific TCR breadth and depth were significantly higher than at day 0 and than in MenACWY recipients. Reportedly, almost half of the unique spike-specific TCRs recognized epitopes lying outside the regions that are mutated in the B.1.351 and B.1.1.7 variants. Because no day 14 peak-response samples were available, the repertoires could be characterized only after the peak T cell response. Conclusions about previously exposed vaccinees are limited, since just a handful of AZD1222 recipients were seropositive for SARS-CoV-2 at baseline. CD4 TCRs associated with the vaccine covered the entire spike protein, and the dominant responses were in regions 160-218 and 743-854.

Sequences were derived from peripheral blood, sampled on day 0 of MenACWY control vaccination. This TCR derives from an adult in good health. The chain joins TRBV6-5 to TRBJ1-1; no confident D gene assignment can be made. The nucleotide sequence reads as follows: TGTGCCAGCAGGGCCGGAGGGATGAACACTGAAGCTTTCTTT. This yields the protein CASRAGGMNTEAFF.